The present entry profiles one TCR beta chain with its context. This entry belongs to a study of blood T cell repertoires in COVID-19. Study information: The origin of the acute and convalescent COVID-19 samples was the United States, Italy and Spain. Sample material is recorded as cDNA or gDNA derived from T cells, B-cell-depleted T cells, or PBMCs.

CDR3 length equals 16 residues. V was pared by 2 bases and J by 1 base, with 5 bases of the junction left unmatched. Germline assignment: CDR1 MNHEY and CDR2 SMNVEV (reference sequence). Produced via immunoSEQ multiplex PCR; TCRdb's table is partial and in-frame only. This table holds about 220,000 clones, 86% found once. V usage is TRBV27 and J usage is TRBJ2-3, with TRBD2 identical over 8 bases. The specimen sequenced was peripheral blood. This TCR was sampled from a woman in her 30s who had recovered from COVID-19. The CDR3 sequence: CASSLKGRGGTDTQYF. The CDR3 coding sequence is TGTGCCAGCAGTTTAAAGGGGCGGGGGGGCACAGATACGCAGTATTTT.